This is a list of T cell receptor beta chains from one sample in a study of shared T cell receptors in the human thymus. TCRdb keeps only in-frame clones here, not all; method: immunoSEQ multiplex PCR. Here the sample spans 550,000 to 800,000 clones, over 75% being singletons. This sample was shared with a second study, whose subject was human thymus T cells.

The sequenced material came from thymocytes. The receptors stem from a girl less than two years old with a congenital heart defect. CDR3s leave out the opening cysteine and the closing phenylalanine or tryptophan. Where a row states a size, it is once, few, many or the class of an expanded clone; other rows omit it.

TRBJ2-7	TRBV7-6	once	ASSEDGLNYEQY
TRBJ2-5	TRBV25-1	.	ASSDFVPASGWETQY
TRBJ2-7	TRBV6-1	.	ASRPQSRGRLEQY
TRBJ1-1	TRBV13	.	ASSSDRVSPFRAF
TRBJ1-2	TRBV29-1	.	SVEPLATGNYGYT
TRBJ1-1	TRBV5-1	.	ASSLLRTDEAF
TRBJ2-1	TRBV28	.	ASSLTGRGDRNNEQF
TRBJ1-1	TRBV6-5	.	ASSYLSGGHTEAF
TRBJ2-7	TRBV19	.	ASSMGPGSYEQY
TRBJ1-2	TRBV7-9	.	ASSPRDRVGGYT
TRBJ2-3	TRBV11-3	.	ASSRTVGASRDTQY
TRBJ1-1	TRBV6-5	.	ASSYFPYSEAF
TRBJ1-5	TRBV5-8	.	ASSHSPGTGSEGQPQH
TRBJ1-2	TRBV6-5	few	ASSYSISDYGYT